This T cell receptor beta chain was recovered during a study of spatial heterogeneity in lung cancer (dated by TCRdb to about 2019). Some background on the complete study: More beta-chain than alpha-chain transcripts were consistently detected, likely reflecting higher beta-chain transcript abundance. In tumor regions, TCR transcript counts showed a strong correlation with a T cell transcriptional module score derived from matched bulk RNA-seq. In the raw uncorrected reads, each unique combination of TCR and UMI appeared more than ten times on average. In non-small cell lung cancer, the study made a quantitative comparison of TCR alpha and beta repertoires among multiple tumor regions, matched nontumor lung and blood. Nonsynonymous mutation counts, determined by whole-exome sequencing of tumor tissue, were related to features of the TCR repertoire. At surgery, both alpha and beta chains were TCR-sequenced in roughly 200 tumor regions, roughly 64 matched nontumor lung samples and around 50 PBMC samples. Study-level results and caveats: Counts of ubiquitous and regional expanded TCRs were found to correlate with counts of ubiquitous and regional nonsynonymous mutations, respectively. Estimated TCR-seq coverage of tumor T cells was only 5.5% to 7% for alpha chains and 13% for beta chains. Additional single-cell paired TCR alpha and beta sequencing was considered necessary to confirm, at a functional level, the hypothesis that regional TCRs recognize regional mutations. The number of expanded intratumoral alpha and beta TCRs correlated with the tumor nonsynonymous mutation count.

Libraries were prepared through 5' RACE. Instrument used: NextSeq 500. The TCR library protocol attached a unique molecular identifier to each TCR cDNA molecule to allow correction of PCR and sequencing errors. Turning to the authors' computational methods: TCR identification, UMI-based error correction and CDR3 extraction were performed with Decombinator tools. Expanded TCRs were defined as those above a frequency of 2 per 1,000, corresponding to the top 1% of the tumor frequency distribution. Expanded tumor TCRs statistically deemed absent (corrected P<0.05) from at least one tumor region were classed as regional, and all other expanded tumor TCRs were classed as ubiquitous. Renyi diversity was calculated using the R vegan package after each repertoire was subsampled 100 times to 5,000 TCRs. CDR3 similarity networks were built from amino acid triplet string-kernel similarity, connecting CDR3s with pairwise similarity above 0.82. Clones were called with MiXCR by TCRdb after fastp trimmed the public reads at Q25, and only in-frame beta chains were retained. Rows are combined by CDR3 protein, so each entry shows the most common genes and DNA. The V and J calls come from TCRdb's annotation, not from the publication. The sample table lists over 8,500 distinct CDR3 sequences, roughly 13% of them with a count of one. Of the sample, roughly 13% is held by the ten largest clones.

This clonotype qualifies as medium-sized (0.01 to 0.1%). The antigen it recognizes is unknown. Base qualities are not provided; no much larger clone lies one nucleotide away. Reading the label with the study, this specimen's time point is: sample taken at primary tumor resection. The donors were approximately 70 patients from the lung TRACERx cohort who had early-stage, untreated non-small cell lung cancer. Without any cell sorting, TCR sequencing was performed on whole RNA extracted either from tumor and nontumor lung tissue or from cryopreserved PBMC samples. Only patients for whom sufficient RNA was available from at least two tumor regions were selected for TCR sequencing. Tumor and adjacent nontumor lung specimens were reviewed by a lung pathologist before selection. The cysteine opens and the phenylalanine closes a CDR3 of 14 amino acids. Only CDR3 DNA remains: 42 bases, in frame from the first base. The germline V gene yields MGHRA for CDR1 and YSYEKL for CDR2. V is shortened by 6 bases, J by 0 bases, and the region joining them spans 6 bases.

The source material was lung tumor tissue, sampled at surgery. The receptor's source is a male donor with early-stage non-small cell lung cancer. The chain couples TRBV4-1 to TRBJ2-6; the D gene is perhaps TRBD1, on 6 matching bases. The DNA sequence is given as TGCGCCAGCAGGGACAGCTCTGGGGCCAACGTCCTGACTTTC. The resulting protein is CASRDSSGANVLTF.